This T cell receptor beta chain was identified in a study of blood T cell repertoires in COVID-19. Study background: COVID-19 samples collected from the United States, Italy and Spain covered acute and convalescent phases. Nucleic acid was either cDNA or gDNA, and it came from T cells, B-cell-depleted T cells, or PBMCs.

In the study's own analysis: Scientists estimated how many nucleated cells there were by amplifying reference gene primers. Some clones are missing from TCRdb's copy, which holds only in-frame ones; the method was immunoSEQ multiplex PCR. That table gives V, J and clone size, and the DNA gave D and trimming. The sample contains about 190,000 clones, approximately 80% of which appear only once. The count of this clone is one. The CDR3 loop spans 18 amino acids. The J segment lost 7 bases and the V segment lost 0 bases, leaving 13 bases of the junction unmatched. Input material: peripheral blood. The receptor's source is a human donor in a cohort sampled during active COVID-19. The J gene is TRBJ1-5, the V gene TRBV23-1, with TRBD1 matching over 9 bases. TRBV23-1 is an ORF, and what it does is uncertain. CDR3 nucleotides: TGCGCCAGCAGTCAATCAAGGGCCCGGACAGGGGATTGGCAGCCCCAGCATTTT. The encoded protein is CASSQSRARTGDWQPQHF.